One sample yielded the 17 T cell receptor beta chains listed below, sequenced in a study of cytomegalovirus exposure and HLA in healthy donors (dated by TCRdb to the late 2010s). The library came from the immunoSEQ multiplex PCR assay. The multiplex PCR relied on a mix of 60 forward primers for TCR Vbeta segments and 13 reverse primers for TCR Jbeta segments. TCRdb holds this immuneACCESS table with in-frame rearrangements only. Some clones are missing; in checked studies, unresolved V genes explain under half, and the rest has no known cause. Present in this sample are fewer than 110,000 clones, around 73% of which were seen just once. Roughly 8% of the sample rests with the top ten. Sequencing used PBMCs. The receptors shown here come from a man aged 25 to 40 in good health and CMV-seronegative.

This clone has more than one count but fewer than ten. The chain uses TRBV7-9 and TRBJ2-5; tentatively, D is TRBD2 (5 bases). There are 13 residues in the CDR3. Trimming shortened V by 5 bases and J by 5 bases, and 12 bases separated the two germline ends. Germline CDR1 reads SEHNR; CDR2 reads FQNEAQ (reference sequence). CDR3 bases: TGTGCCAGCAGCGTCGCGGGCCGGGAGACCCAGTACTTC. The encoded protein is CASSVAGRETQYF. The entire variable domain, with the rest obtained from reference TRBV7-9 and TRBJ2-5, is as follows: DTGVSQNPRHKITKRGQNVTFRCDPISEHNRLYWYRQTLGQGPEFLTYFQNEAQLEKSRLLSDRFSAERPKGSFSTLEIQRTEQGDSAMYLCASSVAGRETQYFGPGTRLLVL.

This clone was picked up a small number of times. V is TRBV18 and J is TRBJ2-5, with D maybe TRBD2 (6 bases). The CDR3 is 15 amino acids. CDR1 KGHSH and CDR2 LQKENI come from the germline V gene. Trimming removed 3 bases at V and 1 base at J, with 12 bases between. The DNA of the CDR3 is TGTGCCAGCTCACCTCGAGACGGGAGCCAAGAGACCCAGTACTTC. Translating gives CASSPRDGSQETQYF.

The V and J genes are TRBV9 and TRBJ1-1; TRBD1 matches at 8 bases. The ends lost 4 bases at V and 4 bases at J; junction bases unmatched: 12. The CDR3 length is 16 residues. Germline V gene data show CDR1 as SGDLS and CDR2 as YYNGEE. The CDR3 DNA is TGTGCCAGCAGCCCCCTGGACAGGGCTTCGGCCACTGAAGCTTTCTTT. Translated: CASSPLDRASATEAFF.

The chain combines TRBV11-2 with TRBJ2-2; D might be TRBD2 (6 bases). Germline CDR1 SGHAT, CDR2 FQNNGV. Trimming pared 5 bases from V and 0 bases from J, leaving 10 bases between. The CDR3 has 15 amino acids. As DNA, the CDR3 is TGTGCCAGCAGCCCAGGGACTTCGAACACCGGGGAGCTGTTTTTT. Its translation is CASSPGTSNTGELFF.

The rearrangement links TRBV10-1 to TRBJ1-1; weak D call: TRBD1 (5 bases). V was cut by 4 bases and J by 4 bases, with 19 bases left in between. CDR1 and CDR2 (germline): WNHNN, SYGVQD (reference sequence). The CDR3 covers 16 residues. CDR3 bases: TGCGCCAGCAGTGCCAGGATCGGGGGTATAGGCACTGAAGCTTTCTTT. Protein product: CASSARIGGIGTEAFF.

The chain recombines TRBV28 with TRBJ2-3; no clear D gene. The CDR3 is 11 residues long. CDR1 and CDR2 from the germline V gene are MDHEN and SYDVKM. Between the trimmed V and J ends, which lost 5 bases and 7 bases, there was a span of 7 bases. The CDR3 sequence is CASSVSHTQYF. The CDR3 DNA reads as TGTGCCAGCAGTGTCTCCCATACGCAGTATTTT.

The V and J genes are TRBV5-1 and TRBJ2-1, with 10 nucleotides matching TRBD2. Losses at the gene ends were 4 bases for V and 6 bases for J; bases not matched to a gene: 10. CDR3 size: 16 residues. The germline gives CDR1 SGHRS, CDR2 YFSETQ. The CDR3 nucleotides read TGCGCCAGCAGCAGACGATCTAGCGGGAGTCCCAATGAGCAGTTCTTC. This gives the protein CASSRRSSGSPNEQFF.

The chain links TRBV7-9 to TRBJ2-1; possible D gene TRBD2, 6 bases. This CDR3 region has 15 residues. CDR1 is SEHNR and CDR2 is FQNEAQ in the germline V gene (reference sequence). V was cut by 1 base and J by 3 bases, with 10 bases left in between. CDR3 residues: CASSLGVGGYNEQFF. The CDR3 DNA sequence: TGTGCCAGCAGCTTAGGGGTCGGGGGCTACAATGAGCAGTTCTTC.

This chain uses TRBV6-5 with TRBJ2-5, with TRBD1 as a possible D gene (6 bases). This CDR3 region has 14 residues. Trimming cost V 7 bases and J 2 bases, with 14 bases left between them. Germline V lookup: CDR1 MNHEY, CDR2 SVGAGI. CDR3 sequence (DNA): TGTGCCAGCAACCCTGGGACACCACAAGAGACCCAGTACTTC. It is translated as CASNPGTPQETQYF.

For the CDR3, the DNA is TGTGCCAGCAGCTTAATAGGTCAGGGCCAAGAGACCCAGTACTTC. It encodes CASSLIGQGQETQYF. V gene TRBV11-3 combines with J gene TRBJ2-5; possible D gene TRBD1, 5 bases. The ends were cut back, 2 bases at V and 1 base at J, with 11 bases in the middle. The germline V gene encodes CDR1 SGHNT and CDR2 YENEEA. The CDR3 has 15 residues.

The V and J genes are TRBV10-3 and TRBJ1-5; a possible D gene is TRBD1 (5 bases). This CDR3 is 15 amino acids long. V was clipped by 0 bases and J by 1 base, with 7 bases between them. The V gene's germline CDR1 is ENHRY and CDR2 SYGVKD. The CDR3 DNA reads TGTGCCATCAGTGAGTCGGGGCAGAGCAATCAGCCCCAGCATTTT. This sequence encodes CAISESGQSNQPQHF.

CDR3 sequence: CASSPTQGPFTEAFF. CDR3 coding DNA: TGTGCCAGCAGCCCTACACAGGGTCCCTTCACTGAAGCTTTCTTT. The chain joins TRBV9 to TRBJ1-1; TRBD1 might be the D (6 bases). This CDR3 has 15 amino acids. Germline V gene sequence: CDR1 SGDLS, CDR2 YYNGEE. Trimming shortened V by 4 bases and J by 4 bases, and 17 bases separated the two germline ends.

V usage is TRBV4-2 and J usage is TRBJ2-1, with TRBD2 matching 11 bases. Germline V gene sequence: CDR1 LGHNA, CDR2 YNFKEQ. The CDR3 is 18 residues long. V trimming: 4 bases; J trimming: 1 base; junction bases outside the gene matches: 9. This CDR3 is CASSLTSGTTLSYNEQFF. DNA of the CDR3: TGTGCCAGCAGCCTGACTAGCGGGACCACTCTATCCTACAATGAGCAGTTCTTC.

This clone was detected ten times or more. The genes are TRBV9 and TRBJ1-1; D is undetermined. The germline V and J ends were trimmed by 1 base and 1 base, with 8 bases remaining between them. The CDR3 runs 14 residues. The germline CDR1 and CDR2 sequences are SGDLS and YYNGEE. CDR3 sequence reads: CASSVTTGNTEAFF. In DNA form, the CDR3 reads TGTGCCAGCAGCGTAACGACGGGGAACACTGAAGCTTTCTTT. The full variable domain, its missing parts supplied by reference TRBV9 and TRBJ1-1, is DSGVTQTPKHLITATGQRVTLRCSPRSGDLSVYWYQQSLDQGLQFLIQYYNGEERAKGNILERFSAQQFPDLHSELNLSSLELGDSALYFCASSVTTGNTEAFFGQGTRLTVV.

V gene TRBV19 combines with J gene TRBJ2-1, with 7 bases fitting TRBD2. The V segment lost 3 bases and the J segment 6 bases; nucleotides outside the gene matches: 5. CDR3 length equals 14 residues. Germline V lookup: CDR1 LNHDA, CDR2 SQIVND (reference sequence). Here the CDR3 reads CASSIPGLSNEQFF. The CDR3 nucleotides read TGTGCCAGTAGTATTCCGGGACTATCCAATGAGCAGTTCTTC.

The genes are TRBV9 and TRBJ1-1; D call uncertain. The germline V gene encodes CDR1 SGDLS and CDR2 YYNGEE. Between the trimmed V and J ends, which lost 7 bases and 1 base, there was a span of 20 bases. The CDR3 is made up of 16 amino acids. CDR3 DNA sequence: TGTGCCAGCTCCCCAGCGGGAGGGTCTAGGAACACTGAAGCTTTCTTT. Residues: CASSPAGGSRNTEAFF.

This rearrangement joins TRBV2 to TRBJ1-2, with 8 bases lining up with TRBD1. Germline V gives CDR1 SNHLY, CDR2 FYNNEI. After removal of 5 bases from V and 4 bases from J, the junction contained 6 bases not matched to a gene. The CDR3 is 14 residues long. The DNA of the CDR3 is TGTGCCAGCAGTAGCGGACAGGGAAGCTATGGCTACACCTTC. Protein product: CASSSGQGSYGYTF.